This TCR beta chain derives from a study of cytomegalovirus exposure and HLA in healthy donors. Study-level information: Earlier, 100 million to 120 million unique TCR beta sequences were recovered from around 190 million T cells by an analysis. Study results and caveats: Earlier findings revealed that most TCR beta V segments proved productive either about 87% or about 30% of the time.

The V and J ends lost 3 bases and 3 bases, in that order; junction bases with no gene match: 15. Germline lookup yields CDR1 MGHRA and CDR2 YSYEKL. The CDR3 covers 18 residues. Primers: 60 Vbeta forward and 13 Jbeta reverse. Method: immunoSEQ multiplex PCR; TCRdb's copy keeps in-frame clones and lacks some. The table includes 120,000 or so clones, around 80% detected once. This clone was picked up a small number of times. The antigen remains unidentified. Sequenced sample: PBMCs. The rearrangement links TRBV4-1 to TRBJ2-3, with TRBD1 matching over 7 bases. This receptor was identified in a woman younger than 35 in good health and CMV-seronegative. This chain's CDR3 is CASSQAGTGQAVTDTQYF. CDR3 nucleotides: TGCGCCAGCAGCCAGGCGGGCACTGGACAGGCTGTGACAGATACGCAGTATTTT.